The 14 T cell receptor beta chains below were found in one sample sequenced in a study of CD8+ T cells in alopecia areata. TCR sequencing used cDNA made by reverse transcription of extracted RNA. The data were produced by immunoSEQ multiplex PCR, yet TCRdb's version contains in-frame clones alone and is incomplete. Of 150,000 to 200,000 clones detected, about three fifths appear once; the ten largest clones hold 1%. Treatment meaning: oral pan-JAK inhibitor, 5-10 mg twice daily. This specimen consisted of CD4+ T cells sorted from blood, obtained at week 24, from a patient treated with tofacitinib. Source of these receptors: a human donor with alopecia areata.

The chain is built from TRBV2 and TRBJ1-1; D not certain. Trimming stripped 3 bases from V and 5 bases from J, with 10 bases between. The germline V gene has CDR1 SNHLY and CDR2 FYNNEI. This CDR3 is 13 amino acids long. The chain's CDR3 is CASSDSLRTEAFF. The DNA for the CDR3 is TGTGCCAGCAGTGACAGCCTTAGGACTGAAGCTTTCTTT.

This clone has a handful of counts. The V and J genes are TRBV29-1 and TRBJ1-5; no clear D gene. V was pared by 3 bases and J by 4 bases, with 10 bases between. Germline V gene sequence: CDR1 SQVTM, CDR2 ANQGSEA. This CDR3 contains 13 residues. The CDR3 sequence is CSVEIGMNQPQHF. CDR3 DNA: TGCAGCGTTGAGATTGGGATGAATCAGCCCCAGCATTTT.

This chain uses TRBV28 with TRBJ2-5; the D is unclear. The CDR3 contains 13 residues. The germline V gene has CDR1 MDHEN and CDR2 SYDVKM. V dropped 1 base and J dropped 1 base, with 4 bases sitting between them. The CDR3 DNA reads as TGTGCCAGCAGTTTATTCGCCCAAGAGACCCAGTACTTC. Amino acid sequence: CASSLFAQETQYF. The whole variable domain, remainder taken from reference TRBV28 and TRBJ2-5, is DVKVTQSSRYLVKRTGEKVFLECVQDMDHENMFWYRQDPGLGLRLIYFSYDVKMKEKGDIPEGYSVSREKKERFSLILESASTNQTSMYLCASSLFAQETQYFGPGTRLLVL.

As regards this clone: Other DNA sequences in the same sample also yield this CDR3. V usage is TRBV29-1 and J usage is TRBJ2-7; D may be TRBD2 (6 bases). Looked up from germline, CDR1 is SQVTM and CDR2 is ANQGSEA. V shed 7 bases and J shed 2 bases, with 12 bases lying between them. The CDR3 totals 12 residues. The CDR3 protein is CSARDSAYEQYF. The DNA of the CDR3 is TGCAGCGCCCGGGACTCAGCCTACGAGCAGTACTTC.

V usage is TRBV9 and J usage is TRBJ1-2; 8 nucleotides match TRBD1. The CDR3 has 15 residues. The germline gives CDR1 SGDLS, CDR2 YYNGEE. The J segment lost 8 bases and the V segment lost 4 bases, leaving 13 bases of the junction unmatched. The CDR3 region is CASSPARGQGAGYTF. CDR3 nucleotides: TGTGCCAGCAGCCCCGCCAGGGGGCAGGGAGCAGGCTACACCTTC.

CDR3 region: CASSLGRPNTEAFF. The CDR3 DNA is TGTGCCAGTAGTTTGGGCCGACCGAACACTGAAGCTTTCTTT. The rearrangement uses TRBV19 and TRBJ1-1; the D is unclear. V was trimmed by 5 bases and J by 1 base, leaving 11 bases between them. This CDR3 has 14 amino acids. Germline CDR1 and CDR2: LNHDA and SQIVND (reference sequence).

As concerns this clone: Other nucleotide sequences in the sample specify the same CDR3. The V gene is TRBV19, the J gene TRBJ1-5; D gene uncertain. The length of the CDR3 is 13 residues. Germline V gene lookup returns CDR1 LNHDA and CDR2 SQIVND (reference sequence). The V and J ends lost 1 base and 2 bases respectively, with 3 bases between them. This chain's CDR3 is CASSIGRNQPQHF. CDR3 nucleotides: TGTGCCAGTAGTATAGGTCGCAATCAGCCCCAGCATTTT.

The chain is built from TRBV29-1 and TRBJ2-3, with 8 positions matching TRBD1. The CDR3 runs to 15 residues. Germline V CDR1 and CDR2: SQVTM, ANQGSEA. V gave up 4 bases and J gave up 4 bases; unmatched junction bases: 10. CDR3 DNA sequence: TGCAGCGTTGGTAGCAGGGGGCGAGTAGCAGATACGCAGTATTTT. Protein: CSVGSRGRVADTQYF.

The chain links TRBV7-2 to TRBJ1-2, with D unclear. Trimming took off 1 base at V and 4 bases at J, with 10 bases between the two ends. This CDR3 comprises 14 residues. The V gene's germline CDR1 is SGHTA and CDR2 FQGNSA. The CDR3 sequence is CASSLGVHLYGYTF. CDR3 DNA: TGTGCCAGCAGCTTAGGGGTTCATCTCTATGGCTACACCTTC.

As concerns this clone: This CDR3 is also generated by other DNA sequences in the sample. The V call is TRBV5-6, the J call TRBJ2-2, with D unclear. The V and J ends lost 0 bases and 1 base respectively, with 4 bases between them. Germline CDR1 is SGHDT and CDR2 is YYEEEE. The CDR3 contains 14 residues. CDR3 region: CASSLGLNTGELFF. CDR3 bases: TGTGCCAGCAGCTTGGGACTGAACACCGGGGAGCTGTTTTTT.

The rearrangement uses TRBV12-5 and TRBJ1-2; maybe TRBD1 (6 bases). The ends were cut back, 1 base at V and 0 bases at J, with 9 bases in the middle. CDR1 is LGHNT, CDR2 FRNRAP, per germline. The CDR3 has 15 residues. The CDR3 sequence: CASGLGQGPNYGYTF. The CDR3 nucleotides read TGTGCTAGTGGTTTGGGGCAGGGGCCTAACTATGGCTACACCTTC.

The rearrangement links TRBV29-1 to TRBJ2-3; no reliable D call. Trimming stripped 8 bases from V and 2 bases from J, with 11 bases between. CDR1 SQVTM and CDR2 ANQGSEA come from the germline V gene. The CDR3 totals 12 residues. CDR3 residues: CSYESTTDTQYF. The CDR3 bases are TGCAGCTACGAGTCGACCACAGATACGCAGTATTTT.

This chain connects TRBV19 to TRBJ2-5, with D possibly matching TRBD1 (6 bases). The V and J ends lost 7 bases and 5 bases respectively, with 14 bases between them. Germline CDR1 and CDR2: LNHDA and SQIVND (reference sequence). The CDR3 loop spans 13 amino acids. The CDR3 bases are TGTGCCAGTAACAGGGCGGCCACCGAGACCCAGTACTTC. Its protein product is CASNRAATETQYF.

Only a few counts were recorded for this clone. The chain carries TRBV4-3 and TRBJ1-2; the match to TRBD1 covers 8 bases. The V and J ends lost 3 bases and 8 bases, in that order; junction bases with no gene match: 8. Germline lookup yields CDR1 LGHNA and CDR2 YSLEER. The CDR3 has 14 amino acids. CDR3 sequence (DNA): TGCGCCAGCAGCCAGGACTGGACAGGGCGAGGCTACACCTTC. Protein: CASSQDWTGRGYTF.